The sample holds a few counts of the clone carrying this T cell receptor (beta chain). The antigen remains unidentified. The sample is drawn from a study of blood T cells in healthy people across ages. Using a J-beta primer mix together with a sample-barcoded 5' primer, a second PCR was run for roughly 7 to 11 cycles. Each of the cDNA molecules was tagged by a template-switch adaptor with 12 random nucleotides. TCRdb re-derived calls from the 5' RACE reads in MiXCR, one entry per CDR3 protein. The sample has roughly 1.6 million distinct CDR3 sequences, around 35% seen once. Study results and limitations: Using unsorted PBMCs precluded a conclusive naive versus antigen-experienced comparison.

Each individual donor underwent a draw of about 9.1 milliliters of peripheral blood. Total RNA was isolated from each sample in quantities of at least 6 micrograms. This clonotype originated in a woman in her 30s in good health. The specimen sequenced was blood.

The CDR3 DNA reads TGCGCCAGCAGCCCCACGCTCGGAGGGAACACTGAAGCTTTCTTT. Translated, it gives CASSPTLGGNTEAFF. The V gene is TRBV5-1, the J gene TRBJ1-1; no reliable D call. The CDR3 is made up of 15 amino acids. Germline lookup yields CDR1 SGHRS and CDR2 YFSETQ. V gave up 4 bases and J gave up 1 base, with 14 bases separating them.